This T cell receptor (beta chain) was sequenced in a study of a mutant IDH1 vaccine in newly diagnosed glioma. About the study: Vaccines were first given 4-6 weeks after radiotherapy alone, or with temozolomide cycles. Receipt of radiotherapy, temozolomide, or both preceded the study, and most received both.

With V trimmed by 4 bases and J by 7 bases, 6 bases remained unmatched. Germline values: CDR1 LNHDA, CDR2 SQIVND (reference sequence). This CDR3 region has 14 residues. Sequencing was performed with immunoSEQ multiplex PCR; in TCRdb, only in-frame clones are kept and a portion is missing. This sample has about 32,000 clones, with roughly 77% found just once. Time point denoted: week 35, safety follow-up. In every dose of vaccine, 300 ug of mutant IDH1 20-mer peptide was given alongside topical imiquimod. Diagnosis in the donors showed new WHO grade 3 or 4 astrocytomas that were IDH1-mutant and ATRX-lost. Concerning this clone itself: Antigen specificity is unknown.

This TCR derives from a middle-aged man with glioma. Some clones in this sample may be carry-over from other donors' samples. The chain joins TRBV19 to TRBJ1-5, with 8 nucleotides matching TRBD1. This specimen was PBMCs, taken from a glioma patient whose treatment included an IDH1 peptide vaccine. The CDR3 sequence: CASSTGQGGQPQHF. The CDR3 bases are TGTGCCAGTAGTACTGGACAGGGTGGCCAGCCCCAGCATTTT. Combining the CDR3 with reference TRBV19 and TRBJ1-5 gives the whole variable domain DGGITQSPKYLFRKEGQNVTLSCEQNLNHDAMYWYRQDPGQGLRLIYYSQIVNDFQKGDIAEGYSVSREKKESFPLTVTSAQKNPTAFYLCASSTGQGGQPQHFGDGTRLSIL.